Listed here are 12 T cell receptor beta chains from one sample, sequenced in a study of OX40 agonist ivuxolimab in advanced cancers. This table comes from immunoSEQ multiplex PCR, and its TCRdb copy is limited to in-frame clones, with some not included. This sample has around 50,000 clones, with approximately 81% found just once. The sample here was CD4+ or CD8+ T cells sorted from blood, taken in a trial of the OX40 agonist ivuxolimab. These TCRs come from an adult with an advanced solid tumor such as melanoma, head and neck, liver or kidney cancer.

As regards this clone: Germline is not matched at one junction end, which may reflect a read error. V is TRBV28 and J is TRBJ1-1; unclear D gene. Germline lookup yields CDR1 MDHEN and CDR2 SYDVKM. The CDR3 covers 13 residues. CDR3 sequence reads: CSSSSALSTEAFF. The CDR3 region has the DNA TGTTCCAGCAGCTCCGCCTTAAGCACTGAAGCTTTCTTT.

V is TRBV19 and J is TRBJ1-5; the match to TRBD1 covers 10 bases. The CDR3 loop spans 15 amino acids. Per the germline V gene, CDR1 is LNHDA and CDR2 is SQIVND (reference sequence). The V segment lost 5 bases and the J segment 5 bases; nucleotides outside the gene matches: 6. CDR3 in DNA: TGTGCCAGTAGTGACTGGACAGGGGGGGATCAGCCCCAGCATTTT. It codes for CASSDWTGGDQPQHF.

The DNA for the CDR3 is TGCAGCGTTGTCACCAGCGACTTCTCCTACGAGCAGTACTTC. Amino acid sequence: CSVVTSDFSYEQYF. This chain connects TRBV29-1 to TRBJ2-7; D uncertain. Deletions cut 4 bases from V and 0 bases from J, with 13 bases between. CDR1 is SQVTM and CDR2 is ANQGSEA in the germline V gene. The CDR3 runs 14 residues.

On this clone: This may be a read error, as it is one base from a much larger clone. CDR3 sequence (DNA): TGCGCCAGCAGCCAAGGCCCCACAGGGCATTCAGTCTACGAGCAGTACTTC. Its protein is CASSQGPTGHSVYEQYF. The chain links TRBV4-1 to TRBJ2-7; tentative D call: TRBD1 (6 bases). Germline values: CDR1 MGHRA, CDR2 YSYEKL. CDR3 size: 17 residues. V was trimmed by 1 base and J by 3 bases, leaving 19 bases between them.

The rearrangement joins TRBV19 to TRBJ2-3; 15 bases map to TRBD2. The CDR3 contains 21 residues. Trimming took 1 base from V and 1 from J; bases not matched to a gene: 12. In germline, CDR1 is LNHDA, CDR2 SQIVND (reference sequence). The CDR3: CASSIGAGLAGGRSGTDTQYF. CDR3 bases: TGTGCCAGTAGTATAGGGGCGGGACTAGCGGGGGGAAGATCTGGCACAGATACGCAGTATTTT.

The genes are TRBV28 and TRBJ2-2; TRBD1 is a possible D gene (6 bases). V lost 2 bases and J lost 4, with 14 bases in between. Germline V lookup: CDR1 MDHEN, CDR2 SYDVKM. This CDR3 has 16 residues. The CDR3 here is CASSLEGVYGTGELFF. The CDR3 DNA is TGTGCCAGCAGTTTAGAGGGGGTGTATGGCACCGGGGAGCTGTTTTTT. The variable domain in full, with the rest retrieved from reference TRBV28 and TRBJ2-2, is DVKVTQSSRYLVKRTGEKVFLECVQDMDHENMFWYRQDPGLGLRLIYFSYDVKMKEKGDIPEGYSVSREKKERFSLILESASTNQTSMYLCASSLEGVYGTGELFFGEGSRLTVL.

The chain is built from TRBV5-4 and TRBJ2-1, with 8 bases aligning to TRBD2. This CDR3 region has 18 residues. Trimming removed 0 bases from V and 0 bases from J; junction bases left unmatched: 8. Germline CDR1 is SGHNT and CDR2 is YYREEE (reference sequence). CDR3 region: CASSLEFGGGSSYNEQFF. The CDR3 nucleotides read TGTGCCAGCAGCTTGGAATTCGGCGGGGGGAGCTCCTACAATGAGCAGTTCTTC. Full variable domain (outside the CDR3, taken from reference TRBV5-4 and TRBJ2-1): ETGVTQSPTHLIKTRGQQVTLRCSSQSGHNTVSWYQQALGQGPQFIFQYYREEENGRGNFPPRFSGLQFPNYSSELNVNALELDDSALYLCASSLEFGGGSSYNEQFFGPGTRLTVL.

This clone appeared a few times. The V call is TRBV29-1, the J call TRBJ1-2, with TRBD1 matching over 7 bases. Trimming took 7 bases from V and 3 from J; bases not matched to a gene: 2. The length of the CDR3 is 11 residues. Per germline, CDR1 SQVTM and CDR2 ANQGSEA. CDR3 DNA sequence: TGCAGCGCGACAGGGTACTATGGCTACACCTTC. It yields the protein CSATGYYGYTF. The variable domain in full, completed from reference TRBV29-1 and TRBJ1-2, reads SAVISQKPSRDICQRGTSLTIQCQVDSQVTMMFWYRQQPGQSLTLIATANQGSEATYESGFVIDKFPISRPNLTFSTLTVSNMSPEDSSIYLCSATGYYGYTFGSGTRLTVV.

V gene TRBV4-3 combines with J gene TRBJ2-1; D perhaps matches TRBD1 (5 bases). Per the germline V gene, CDR1 is LGHNA and CDR2 is YSLEER. This CDR3 is 14 amino acids long. The V end was cut by 1 base, the J end by 6 bases, with 10 bases between. In nucleotides, the CDR3 is TGCGCCAGCAGCCAAGTCGACCAGGGCAATGAGCAGTTCTTC. The encoded protein is CASSQVDQGNEQFF.

This clone came up a few times. The CDR3 coding sequence is TGTGCCAGCAACAGGGGCATAGGCAATCAGCCCCAGCATTTT. The encoded protein is CASNRGIGNQPQHF. The gene calls are TRBV2 and TRBJ1-5, with 7 bases aligning to TRBD1. The germline CDR1 and CDR2 sequences are SNHLY and FYNNEI. This CDR3 is built from 14 residues. Trimming removed 7 bases from V and 2 bases from J; junction bases left unmatched: 5.

This sequence joins TRBV19 and TRBJ2-2; maybe TRBD2 (5 bases). From germline, CDR1 is LNHDA and CDR2 SQIVND (reference sequence). The CDR3 has 16 amino acids. Trimming left V 9 bases short and J 6 bases short, with 23 bases between. The CDR3 spells CASRARTTTSSGELFF. The CDR3 DNA is TGTGCCAGCCGGGCCCGGACGACTACCAGCTCCGGGGAGCTGTTTTTT.

This clone was found a few times. V is TRBV6-1 and J is TRBJ1-6; weak D call: TRBD1 (6 bases). V shed 3 bases and J shed 6 bases, with 15 bases lying between them. In germline, CDR1 is MNHNS, CDR2 SASEGT. This CDR3 region has 16 residues. In nucleotides, the CDR3 is TGTGCCAGCAGTGAGGAATACAGGGAACCTAATTCACCCCTCCACTTT. This sequence encodes CASSEEYREPNSPLHF.